The 26 T cell receptor beta chains below were found in one sample sequenced in a study of blood T cell repertoires in COVID-19. The repertoire was sequenced with immunoSEQ multiplex PCR; TCRdb's copy has only in-frame clones and lacks some. The sample consists of around 110,000 clones, 88% of them appearing once. What was sequenced was peripheral blood. Receptors were obtained from a man aged 50-59 years with active or convalescent COVID-19.

CDR3 loop: CAISELNRGDQPQHF. The CDR3, as DNA: TGTGCCATCAGTGAGTTAAACAGGGGAGATCAGCCCCAGCATTTT. The chain is built from TRBV10-3 and TRBJ1-5; 7 nucleotides agree with TRBD1. The trim removed 1 base at V and 5 bases at J, leaving 5 bases unmatched. CDR3 length: 15 residues. Germline CDR1 ENHRY, CDR2 SYGVKD.

The chain joins TRBV7-9 to TRBJ1-2, with D unresolved. The CDR3 covers 13 residues. Trimming took 0 bases from V and 6 from J, leaving 8 bases between them. The germline CDR1 and CDR2 sequences are SEHNR and FQNEAQ (reference sequence). The DNA of the CDR3 is TGTGCCAGCAGCTTAGCGCTCGGGGATGGCTACACCTTC. This translates into CASSLALGDGYTF.

The CDR3 region is CASSSPGGFYGYTF. CDR3 bases: TGTGCCAGCAGCTCTCCCGGGGGATTCTATGGCTACACCTTC. The rearrangement links TRBV9 to TRBJ1-2; perhaps TRBD1 as D (5 bases). Germline CDR1 is SGDLS and CDR2 is YYNGEE. V lost 4 bases to trimming and J lost 4 bases, with 14 bases between them. This CDR3 is built from 14 residues.

The chain couples TRBV5-1 to TRBJ2-1; 7 positions match TRBD2. V lost 4 bases and J lost 6; bases outside the gene matches: 10. The germline CDR1 and CDR2 sequences are SGHRS and YFSETQ. The CDR3 contains 15 residues. CDR3 DNA sequence: TGCGCCAGCAGCAACACTCGACTAGCCAGCAATGAGCAGTTCTTC. Encoded protein: CASSNTRLASNEQFF.

The chain employs TRBV28 and TRBJ2-7; possible D gene TRBD2, 5 bases. V dropped 6 bases and J dropped 3 bases, with 9 bases sitting between them. Germline values: CDR1 MDHEN, CDR2 SYDVKM. The CDR3 length is 12 residues. The CDR3 coding sequence is TGTGCCAGCAGGGACTCGAACTACGAGCAGTACTTC. Its protein is CASRDSNYEQYF. Combining the CDR3 with reference TRBV28 and TRBJ2-7 gives the whole variable domain DVKVTQSSRYLVKRTGEKVFLECVQDMDHENMFWYRQDPGLGLRLIYFSYDVKMKEKGDIPEGYSVSREKKERFSLILESASTNQTSMYLCASRDSNYEQYFGPGTRLTVT.

The chain employs TRBV28 and TRBJ2-7; no clear D. The CDR3 runs 13 residues. From germline, CDR1 is MDHEN and CDR2 SYDVKM. V dropped 2 bases and J dropped 3 bases, with 8 bases sitting between them. CDR3 DNA: TGTGCCAGCAGTTTAATATCCAGCTACGAGCAGTACTTC. The encoded protein is CASSLISSYEQYF.

The gene calls are TRBV4-1 and TRBJ1-6, with unresolved D. V lost 2 bases, J lost 5 bases, and 4 bases lay in between. The CDR3 sequence is 13 residues long. Germline V gives CDR1 MGHRA, CDR2 YSYEKL. In DNA form, the CDR3 reads TGCGCCAGCAGCCAATTCAATAATTCACCCCTCCACTTT. Translating gives CASSQFNNSPLHF.

The gene calls are TRBV5-1 and TRBJ1-4; the D gene is possibly TRBD1 (6 bases). The CDR3 extends over 14 amino acids. V dropped 2 bases and J dropped 14 bases, with 19 bases sitting between them. Germline CDR1 SGHRS, CDR2 YFSETQ. The CDR3 DNA reads as TGCGCCAGCAGCTTCGACCGGGGGGCGGGTGGCCTGTTTTTT. Its protein is CASSFDRGAGGLFF.

The J gene is TRBJ1-6, the V gene TRBV6-5; D is perhaps TRBD1 (5 bases). CDR1 is MNHEY and CDR2 is SVGAGI in the germline V gene. CDR3 length: 12 amino acids. V was clipped by 11 bases and J by 8 bases, with 13 bases between them. The CDR3 coding sequence is TGTGCCGGCCAGGGCGGAGATTCACCCCTCCACTTT. It specifies CAGQGGDSPLHF.

The rearrangement joins TRBV18 to TRBJ2-5; D is possibly TRBD1 (5 bases). The germline CDR1 and CDR2 sequences are KGHSH and LQKENI. Trimming stripped 4 bases from V and 1 base from J, with 10 bases between. The CDR3 extends over 14 amino acids. The CDR3 bases are TGTGCCAGCTCACTTCTCGACAGCCAAGAGACCCAGTACTTC. Its protein is CASSLLDSQETQYF.

The chain carries TRBV5-4 and TRBJ1-6; D not resolved. The CDR3 totals 13 residues. Trimming took 4 bases from V and 7 from J, leaving 9 bases between them. The germline CDR1 and CDR2 sequences are SGHNT and YYREEE (reference sequence). The CDR3 nucleotides are TGTGCCAGCAGCCTGGGCGGGAATTCACCCCTCCACTTT. Translated: CASSLGGNSPLHF.

The rearrangement uses TRBV10-3 and TRBJ1-3; TRBD1 aligns across 7 bases. J lost 0 bases, V lost 4 bases, and 3 bases had no gene match. This CDR3 has 15 amino acids. Germline V CDR1 and CDR2: ENHRY, SYGVKD. This CDR3 reads CAISAGQNSGNTIYF. CDR3 coding DNA: TGTGCCATCAGTGCGGGACAGAACTCTGGAAACACCATATATTTT.

The J gene is TRBJ2-1, the V gene TRBV7-2; D remains ambiguous. Germline V lookup: CDR1 SGHTA, CDR2 FQGNSA. Between the trimmed V and J ends, which lost 4 bases and 8 bases, there was a span of 12 bases. The CDR3 spans 13 residues. CDR3 bases: TGTGCCAGCAGCTCCCTCCTTCTCGATGAGCAGTTCTTC. This codes for CASSSLLLDEQFF.

This chain joins TRBV27 and TRBJ1-1; D remains unclear. This CDR3 has 12 amino acids. V lost 4 bases and J 6 bases, leaving 9 bases between the germline ends. CDR1 and CDR2 from the germline V gene are MNHEY and SMNVEV (reference sequence). The CDR3 DNA is TGTGCCAGCAGTTCGCCCAGTTCTGAAGCTTTCTTT. Translation: CASSSPSSEAFF.

The chain combines TRBV4-1 with TRBJ1-3, with D possibly matching TRBD1 (5 bases). The CDR3 loop spans 17 amino acids. Trimming took 1 base from V and 4 from J, leaving 17 bases between them. CDR1 and CDR2 from the germline V gene are MGHRA and YSYEKL. CDR3 residues: CASSQVPPTGAGNTIYF. CDR3 in DNA: TGCGCCAGCAGCCAAGTCCCCCCCACAGGCGCAGGAAACACCATATATTTT.

The rearrangement joins TRBV19 to TRBJ2-7, with TRBD1 matching 8 bases. After removal of 3 bases from V and 2 bases from J, the junction contained 6 bases not matched to a gene. This CDR3 comprises 15 residues. Per germline, CDR1 LNHDA and CDR2 SQIVND (reference sequence). DNA of the CDR3: TGTGCCAGTAGTATTAGGGCGGGACAGGCCTACGAGCAGTACTTC. Protein: CASSIRAGQAYEQYF.

With regard to this clone: The germline gene is not matched at one end of the junction; a read error may be the cause. V is TRBV7-2 and J is TRBJ2-1; TRBD2 is a possible D gene (5 bases). The CDR3 length is 13 residues. From germline, CDR1 is SGHTA and CDR2 FQGNSA. The DNA for the CDR3 is TGTGCCAGCAGTTTAGCACTAGAGCGTGAGCAGTTCTTC. Protein product: CASSLALEREQFF.

The chain recombines TRBV5-1 with TRBJ1-6; 10 bases align to TRBD1. Germline V gene sequence: CDR1 SGHRS, CDR2 YFSETQ. The CDR3 has 15 residues. The J segment lost 9 bases and the V segment lost 3 bases, leaving 6 bases of the junction unmatched. CDR3 region: CASSSEDRGSSPLHF. CDR3 DNA sequence: TGCGCCAGCAGCTCCGAGGACAGGGGGTCTTCACCCCTCCACTTT.

This clone was picked up a small number of times. The V gene is TRBV15, the J gene TRBJ2-1; 8 nucleotides match TRBD2. The CDR3 has 14 residues. CDR1 is LNHNV and CDR2 is YYDKDF in the germline V gene (reference sequence). Germline trimming cut 0 bases from V and 7 bases from J; bases unmatched to any gene: 2. The CDR3 DNA reads TGTGCCACCAGCAGAGAAGCTAGCGGGAATGAGCAGTTCTTC. Its translation: CATSREASGNEQFF. Complete variable domain (other parts from reference TRBV15 and TRBJ2-1): DAMVIQNPRYQVTQFGKPVTLSCSQTLNHNVMYWYQQKSSQAPKLLFHYYDKDFNNEADTPDNFQSRRPNTSFCFLDIRSPGLGDTAMYLCATSREASGNEQFFGPGTRLTVL.

This clone was counted a single time. The V call is TRBV3-1 (or the pseudogene TRBV3-2), the J call TRBJ2-1, with D perhaps TRBD2 (6 bases). This CDR3 spans 17 amino acids. Germline CDR1 is LGHDT and CDR2 is YNNKEL (reference sequence). The ends were cut back, 0 bases at V and 0 bases at J, with 12 bases in the middle. Here the CDR3 DNA reads TGTGCCAGCAGCCAAGATTCGGGACTCGACTCCTACAATGAGCAGTTCTTC. The encoded protein is CASSQDSGLDSYNEQFF.

The chain joins TRBV28 to TRBJ1-5; 9 bases match TRBD1. The length of the CDR3 is 17 residues. V lost 8 bases to trimming and J lost 3 bases; unmatched junction nucleotides: 14. CDR1 MDHEN and CDR2 SYDVKM come from the germline V gene. Here the CDR3 reads CASLNGPDRGTNQPQHF. CDR3 nucleotide sequence: TGTGCCAGCTTAAATGGGCCAGACAGGGGGACCAATCAGCCCCAGCATTTT.

This chain links TRBV28 with TRBJ1-3, with D perhaps matching TRBD1 (6 bases). The CDR3 sequence is 17 residues long. Germline loops: CDR1 MDHEN, CDR2 SYDVKM. V was trimmed by 4 bases and J by 0 bases, leaving 16 bases between them. CDR3 DNA sequence: TGTGCCAGCAGTTCACAGGGCCTCCATTTCTCTGGAAACACCATATATTTT. This codes for CASSSQGLHFSGNTIYF. Together with reference TRBV28 and TRBJ1-3, the CDR3 gives the full variable domain: DVKVTQSSRYLVKRTGEKVFLECVQDMDHENMFWYRQDPGLGLRLIYFSYDVKMKEKGDIPEGYSVSREKKERFSLILESASTNQTSMYLCASSSQGLHFSGNTIYFGEGSWLTVV.

This chain links TRBV6-5 with TRBJ2-3; 7 bases map to TRBD1. Germline CDR1 reads MNHEY; CDR2 reads SVGAGI. CDR3 length: 14 residues. With V trimmed by 6 bases and J by 3 bases, 6 bases remained unmatched. CDR3 in DNA: TGTGCCAGCAGCAGACAGGGCGTAACAGATACGCAGTATTTT. This translates into CASSRQGVTDTQYF.

The genes are TRBV7-2 and TRBJ2-1, with TRBD2 identical over 10 bases. Unmatched junction bases numbered 4, after V lost 3 bases and J lost 5 bases. This CDR3 spans 15 amino acids. CDR1 and CDR2 (germline): SGHTA, FQGNSA. The CDR3: CASSFTSGNNNEQFF. The CDR3 DNA sequence: TGTGCCAGCAGCTTTACTAGCGGGAACAACAATGAGCAGTTCTTC.

The chain joins TRBV7-8 to TRBJ1-2; 8 bases align to TRBD1. CDR1 and CDR2 from the germline V gene are SGHVS and FQNEAQ. This CDR3 is 15 amino acids long. With 1 base clipped from V and 4 bases from J, the junction kept 5 bases outside the gene matches. In DNA, the CDR3 is TGTGCCAGCAGCTTAGATACCGGGACAGGCTATGGCTACACCTTC. It translates to CASSLDTGTGYGYTF.

The V and J genes are TRBV7-8 and TRBJ1-2; 9 positions agree with TRBD1. CDR1 SGHVS and CDR2 FQNEAQ come from the germline V gene. The CDR3 has 14 amino acids. The V and J ends lost 0 bases and 6 bases, in that order; junction bases with no gene match: 2. The CDR3 sequence: CASSLATGGDGYTF. For the CDR3, the DNA is TGTGCCAGCAGCTTAGCGACAGGGGGGGATGGCTACACCTTC.